A single sample gave rise to the 30 T cell receptor beta chains below, sequenced in a study of blood T cell repertoires in COVID-19. Only in-frame clones appear in the TCRdb table, and some are missing; sequencing was by immunoSEQ multiplex PCR. This sample has 270,000 or so clones, with approximately 91% found just once. Sequencing was performed on peripheral blood. The receptor source for this set is a woman in her 40s who had recovered from COVID-19.

This chain connects TRBV3-1 (or the pseudogene TRBV3-2) to TRBJ2-7; tentatively, D is TRBD2 (6 bases). This CDR3 contains 15 residues. CDR1 and CDR2 from the germline V gene are LGHDT and YNNKEL (reference sequence). Trimming cost V 4 bases and J 4 bases, with 17 bases left between them. CDR3 in DNA: TGTGCCAGCAGCCCAGCCCCTAGCGAATGGTACGAGCAGTACTTC. Translating gives CASSPAPSEWYEQYF.

The chain carries TRBV27 and TRBJ1-4, with 8 bases aligning to TRBD1. The germline V gene encodes CDR1 MNHEY and CDR2 SMNVEV (reference sequence). V lost 2 bases and J lost 7; bases outside the gene matches: 12. CDR3 size: 17 residues. CDR3 bases: TGTGCCAGCAGTTTACGAAATCCCAGGGGGCTAGGTGAAAAACTGTTTTTT. Protein product: CASSLRNPRGLGEKLFF.

This clone was observed a single time. The chain is built from TRBV6-5 and TRBJ1-1; D call uncertain. This CDR3 is built from 13 residues. Germline V gives CDR1 MNHEY, CDR2 SVGAGI. V was clipped by 7 bases and J by 4 bases, with 13 bases between them. CDR3 bases: TGTGCCAGCAAGGAGGGCGTGAGCACTGAAGCTTTCTTT. This gives the protein CASKEGVSTEAFF.

Turning to this clone: Other DNA sequences within the sample encode an identical CDR3. The chain couples TRBV7-9 to TRBJ2-2; TRBD1 agrees at 9 bases. The V segment lost 3 bases and the J segment 5 bases; nucleotides outside the gene matches: 4. Germline V gives CDR1 SEHNR, CDR2 FQNEAQ (reference sequence). The CDR3 spans 15 residues. The CDR3 sequence is CASSLGQGGTGELFF. The CDR3 nucleotides read TGTGCCAGCAGCTTGGGACAGGGAGGAACCGGGGAGCTGTTTTTT.

This rearrangement joins TRBV10-3 to TRBJ2-7; D is unresolved. V was cut by 0 bases and J by 0 bases, with 9 bases left in between. The CDR3 length is 15 residues. The germline V gene has CDR1 ENHRY and CDR2 SYGVKD. The CDR3 loop reads CAISESPQSSYEQYF. The CDR3 nucleotides read TGTGCCATCAGTGAGTCGCCACAGAGCTCCTACGAGCAGTACTTC.

The CDR3 region is CARGHPGFHEQFF. CDR3 bases: TGTGCCAGGGGACACCCGGGCTTCCATGAGCAGTTCTTC. V usage is TRBV21-1 and J usage is TRBJ2-1; TRBD1, the table's D call, lacks a check against the DNA. TRBV21-1 constitutes a pseudogene. The CDR3 is 13 residues long.

The rearrangement joins TRBV28 to TRBJ2-1, with TRBD1 matching over 12 bases. The CDR3 runs 18 residues. Trimming cost V 6 bases and J 4 bases; bases outside gene matches: 13. Germline values: CDR1 MDHEN, CDR2 SYDVKM. DNA for the CDR3: TGTGCCAGCAGAAGTAGCCCCGGGACAGGGGGCAAGTACAATGAGCAGTTCTTC. It codes for CASRSSPGTGGKYNEQFF.

The chain is built from TRBV6-5 and TRBJ2-7; unclear D gene. Trimming shortened V by 6 bases and J by 4 bases, and 13 bases separated the two germline ends. Germline values: CDR1 MNHEY, CDR2 SVGAGI. The CDR3 has 13 residues. The chain's CDR3 is CASRHLPPYEQYF. DNA for the CDR3: TGTGCCAGCAGACATCTCCCCCCTTACGAGCAGTACTTC.

This clone has a single count. This sequence joins TRBV11-2 and TRBJ1-1, with TRBD1 matching 9 bases. From germline, CDR1 is SGHAT and CDR2 FQNNGV. The CDR3 is made up of 16 amino acids. V lost 0 bases to trimming and J lost 0 bases; unmatched junction nucleotides: 2. The chain's CDR3 is CASSLEGTGMNTEAFF. For the CDR3, the DNA is TGTGCCAGCAGCTTAGAGGGGACAGGGATGAACACTGAAGCTTTCTTT.

V usage is TRBV19 and J usage is TRBJ2-7, with 9 bases identical to TRBD2. Germline CDR1 LNHDA, CDR2 SQIVND (reference sequence). There are 17 residues in the CDR3. V shed 3 bases and J 0 bases; nucleotides not matched to a gene: 9. The CDR3 spells CASSIPLRSGGSYEQYF. As DNA, the CDR3 is TGTGCCAGTAGTATCCCCCTCCGTAGCGGGGGCTCCTACGAGCAGTACTTC.

The V call is TRBV28, the J call TRBJ2-7, with D perhaps TRBD2 (5 bases). The V end was cut by 6 bases, the J end by 7 bases, with 16 bases between. The CDR3 has 13 residues. Per the germline V gene, CDR1 is MDHEN and CDR2 is SYDVKM. CDR3 residues: CASSPENEGEQYF. The CDR3 bases are TGTGCCAGCAGCCCTGAGAACGAGGGTGAGCAGTACTTC.

The chain employs TRBV6-1 and TRBJ1-1, with D tentatively TRBD1 (6 bases). Trimming cost V 3 bases and J 7 bases, with 12 bases left between them. The CDR3 spans 13 residues. Germline V gene lookup returns CDR1 MNHNS and CDR2 SASEGT. CDR3 nucleotides: TGTGCCAGCAGTGATTACCGCAGGGGTGAAGCTTTCTTT. Amino acids: CASSDYRRGEAFF.

This chain connects TRBV12-5 to TRBJ2-7, with D unresolved. The CDR3 runs to 12 residues. The germline V gene has CDR1 LGHNT and CDR2 FRNRAP. Trimming left V 6 bases short and J 6 bases short, with 12 bases between. The CDR3 region has the DNA TGTGCTAGTGGCCGGTGGGCCGGCGAGCAGTACTTC. It encodes CASGRWAGEQYF. Drawing the rest from reference TRBV12-5 and TRBJ2-7, the complete variable domain is DARVTQTPRHKVTEMGQEVTMRCQPILGHNTVFWYRQTMMQGLELLAYFRNRAPLDDSGMPKDRFSAEMPDATLATLKIQPSEPRDSAVYFCASGRWAGEQYFGPGTRLTVT.

This rearrangement joins TRBV19 to TRBJ1-4; D is undetermined. Germline CDR1 LNHDA, CDR2 SQIVND (reference sequence). The CDR3 runs to 11 residues. V was cut by 3 bases and J by 13 bases, with 9 bases left in between. CDR3 DNA sequence: TGTGCCAGTAGTATTGATTGGAGACTGTTTTTT. It encodes CASSIDWRLFF.

This clone was picked up a small number of times. The chain is built from TRBV11-3 and TRBJ2-2; 11 bases map to TRBD2. From germline, CDR1 is SGHNT and CDR2 YENEEA. Germline trimming cut 4 bases from V and 4 bases from J; bases unmatched to any gene: 5. The length of the CDR3 is 16 residues. The CDR3 here is CASSSGLAVVTGELFF. The CDR3 DNA reads TGTGCCAGCAGCTCGGGACTAGCGGTGGTCACCGGGGAGCTGTTTTTT.

V is TRBV5-1 and J is TRBJ2-5; the match to TRBD2 covers 7 bases. The CDR3 totals 15 residues. Unmatched junction bases numbered 7, after V lost 1 base and J lost 4 bases. CDR1 and CDR2 (germline): SGHRS, YFSETQ. The CDR3 nucleotides read TGCGCCAGCAGCTTGCTGGGGGGGGATGCAGAGACCCAGTACTTC. Translating gives CASSLLGGDAETQYF.

The CDR3 DNA sequence: TGTGCCAGCATTCGAAACGACAGATTCTATGGCTACACCTTC. Translated: CASIRNDRFYGYTF. The chain couples TRBV6-5 to TRBJ1-2, with D tentatively TRBD1 (5 bases). V lost 7 bases and J 4 bases, leaving 16 bases between the germline ends. This CDR3 comprises 14 residues. Germline lookup yields CDR1 MNHEY and CDR2 SVGAGI.

This CDR3 is CASSTTGRETQYF. CDR3 coding DNA: TGTGCCAGTAGTACGACAGGGAGGGAGACCCAGTACTTC. The rearrangement uses TRBV19 and TRBJ2-5; possible D gene TRBD1, 7 bases. Germline values: CDR1 LNHDA, CDR2 SQIVND (reference sequence). The CDR3 loop spans 13 amino acids. V lost 4 bases, J lost 5 bases, and 11 bases lay in between.

Only one count was recorded for this clone. The chain uses TRBV5-6 and TRBJ2-1; 15 nucleotides agree with TRBD2. The V and J ends lost 3 bases and 5 bases, in that order; junction bases with no gene match: 12. CDR1 and CDR2 from the germline V gene are SGHDT and YYEEEE. The CDR3 is 19 residues long. CDR3 amino acids: CASSSYEGLAGGWDNEQFF. The DNA for the CDR3 is TGTGCCAGCAGCTCATACGAGGGACTAGCGGGAGGTTGGGACAATGAGCAGTTCTTC.

This clone was recorded only once. The chain couples TRBV30 to TRBJ1-5; the D gene is possibly TRBD1 (5 bases). The CDR3 consists of 12 residues. The germline gives CDR1 GTSNPN, CDR2 SVGIG (reference sequence). The V end was cut by 3 bases, the J end by 11 bases, with 14 bases between. The CDR3 region is CAWRGGDGSQHF. CDR3 DNA sequence: TGTGCCTGGAGGGGGGGTGACGGGTCCCAGCATTTT.

This chain links TRBV7-9 with TRBJ2-3; no firm D call. The CDR3 covers 14 residues. V lost 1 base to trimming and J lost 2 bases, with 7 bases between them. Germline V gene lookup returns CDR1 SEHNR and CDR2 FQNEAQ (reference sequence). CDR3 loop: CASSLGQNTDTQYF. The DNA of the CDR3 is TGTGCCAGCAGCTTAGGCCAGAACACAGATACGCAGTATTTT.

J is TRBJ1-2 and V is TRBV7-9, with D possibly being TRBD1 (5 bases). CDR1 and CDR2 from the germline V gene are SEHNR and FQNEAQ (reference sequence). CDR3 length equals 13 residues. V lost 2 bases to trimming and J lost 8 bases, with 12 bases between them. The CDR3 DNA is TGTGCCAGCAGCTTATCGCAGGGTGGGGGCTACACCTTC. Translation gives CASSLSQGGGYTF.

This rearrangement joins TRBV30 to TRBJ2-7, with TRBD2 identical over 8 bases. Germline CDR1 and CDR2: GTSNPN and SVGIG (reference sequence). The J segment lost 3 bases and the V segment lost 0 bases, leaving 13 bases of the junction unmatched. The CDR3 runs to 17 residues. The CDR3 sequence is CAWSVPFGLAGLYEQYF. CDR3 sequence (DNA): TGTGCCTGGAGTGTACCTTTTGGGCTAGCGGGTCTCTACGAGCAGTACTTC. The entire variable domain, with the rest obtained from reference TRBV30 and TRBJ2-7, is as follows: SQTIHQWPATLVQPVGSPLSLECTVEGTSNPNLYWYRQAAGRGLQLLFYSVGIGQISSEVPQNLSASRPQDRQFILSSKKLLLSDSGFYLCAWSVPFGLAGLYEQYFGPGTRLTVT.

This chain links TRBV30 with TRBJ2-7; 7 bases are shared with TRBD1. This CDR3 is 13 amino acids long. V was pared by 1 base and J by 8 bases, with 8 bases of the junction left unmatched. CDR1 and CDR2 from the germline V gene are GTSNPN and SVGIG (reference sequence). This CDR3 is CAWSAQGVGQQYF. The CDR3, as DNA: TGTGCCTGGAGTGCCCAGGGGGTGGGACAGCAGTACTTC.

This chain uses TRBV19 with TRBJ2-2; TRBD1 might be the D (6 bases). The V gene lost 5 bases and the J gene lost 4 bases, with 20 bases spanning the gap. The V gene's germline CDR1 is LNHDA and CDR2 SQIVND (reference sequence). The CDR3 consists of 17 residues. CDR3 nucleotides: TGTGCCAGTAGTGTATCCCTAGGGGGACGAACCACCGGGGAGCTGTTTTTT. Translated: CASSVSLGGRTTGELFF. Complete variable domain (other parts from reference TRBV19 and TRBJ2-2): DGGITQSPKYLFRKEGQNVTLSCEQNLNHDAMYWYRQDPGQGLRLIYYSQIVNDFQKGDIAEGYSVSREKKESFPLTVTSAQKNPTAFYLCASSVSLGGRTTGELFFGEGSRLTVL.

The rearrangement links TRBV12-5 to TRBJ2-3; TRBD1 matches 7 bases. With V trimmed by 3 bases and J by 2 bases, 2 bases remained unmatched. The germline CDR1 and CDR2 sequences are LGHNT and FRNRAP. The CDR3 spans 14 residues. The CDR3 bases are TGTGCTAGTGGTTTCGGACAGGACACAGATACGCAGTATTTT. As protein: CASGFGQDTDTQYF.

The CDR3 protein is CASRGGRNTIYF. The DNA of the CDR3 is TGTGCCAGCAGAGGAGGGCGAAACACCATATATTTT. The chain joins TRBV28 to TRBJ1-3; D unresolved. V lost 6 bases and J lost 5, with 8 bases in between. The germline V gene encodes CDR1 MDHEN and CDR2 SYDVKM. The CDR3 contains 12 residues.

The chain recombines TRBV19 with TRBJ1-5; TRBD1 aligns across 8 bases. CDR1 is LNHDA and CDR2 is SQIVND in the germline V gene (reference sequence). The CDR3 totals 15 residues. J lost 6 bases, V lost 5 bases, and 9 bases had no gene match. The CDR3 is CASSVRRDRSQPQHF. CDR3 nucleotides: TGTGCCAGTAGTGTCCGGCGGGACAGGAGTCAGCCCCAGCATTTT. The variable domain in full, with the rest retrieved from reference TRBV19 and TRBJ1-5, is DGGITQSPKYLFRKEGQNVTLSCEQNLNHDAMYWYRQDPGQGLRLIYYSQIVNDFQKGDIAEGYSVSREKKESFPLTVTSAQKNPTAFYLCASSVRRDRSQPQHFGDGTRLSIL.

The chain joins TRBV19 to TRBJ2-7; 7 nucleotides agree with TRBD1. The CDR3 has 15 residues. V shed 3 bases and J 0 bases; nucleotides not matched to a gene: 5. Germline V CDR1 and CDR2: LNHDA, SQIVND (reference sequence). The CDR3: CASSIEAGGSYEQYF. The CDR3 nucleotides are TGTGCCAGTAGTATTGAGGCAGGGGGCTCCTACGAGCAGTACTTC.

The rearrangement uses TRBV1 and TRBJ1-5; TRBD1 is taken as the D call from the table, unchecked against the DNA. TRBV1 is listed as a pseudogene. The CDR3 is 23 amino acids. The CDR3 region is CTSSQDPVDRVPGKYYSNQPQHF. The DNA of the CDR3 is TGCACCAGCAGCCAAGATCCCGTGGACAGGGTCCCCGGGAAATATTATAGCAATCAGCCCCAGCATTTT.